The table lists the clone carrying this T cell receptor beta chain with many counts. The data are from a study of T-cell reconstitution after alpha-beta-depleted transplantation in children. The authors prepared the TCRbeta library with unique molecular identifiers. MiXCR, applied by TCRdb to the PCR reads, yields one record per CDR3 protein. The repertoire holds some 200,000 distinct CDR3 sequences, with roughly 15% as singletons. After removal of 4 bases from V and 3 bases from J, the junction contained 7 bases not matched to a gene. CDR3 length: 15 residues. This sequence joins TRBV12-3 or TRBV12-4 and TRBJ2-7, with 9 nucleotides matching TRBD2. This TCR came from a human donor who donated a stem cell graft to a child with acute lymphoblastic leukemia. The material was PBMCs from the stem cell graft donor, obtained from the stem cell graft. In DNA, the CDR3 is TGTGCCAGCAGTTACTTAGCGGGAGATAGCTACGAGCAGTACTTC. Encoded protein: CASSYLAGDSYEQYF.